Below are 7 T cell receptor beta chains sequenced from a single sample in a study of blood T cell repertoires in COVID-19. TCRdb keeps only in-frame clones here, not all; method: immunoSEQ multiplex PCR. Of fewer than 600,000 clones in the sample, roughly 90% were seen once. Sequencing was carried out using PBMCs or T cells enriched from blood (not recorded which). The receptors originated from a woman between 40 and 50 years old who had recovered from COVID-19.

The chain employs TRBV28 and TRBJ2-5, with D unclear. The V end was cut by 3 bases, the J end by 5 bases, with 4 bases between. The CDR3 runs 11 residues. CDR1 is MDHEN and CDR2 is SYDVKM in the germline V gene. In DNA form, the CDR3 reads TGTGCCAGCAGTTTGGAGGAGACCCAGTACTTC. This gives the protein CASSLEETQYF.

The rearrangement uses TRBV7-9 and TRBJ2-5, with TRBD1 matching 7 bases. V dropped 4 bases and J dropped 2; count of bases not matched to a gene: 7. The CDR3 consists of 15 residues. The V gene's germline CDR1 is SEHNR and CDR2 FQNEAQ (reference sequence). The CDR3, as DNA: TGTGCCAGCAGCTCTCGACAGGGCCTTCAAGAGACCCAGTACTTC. Translating it yields CASSSRQGLQETQYF.

This chain connects TRBV3-1 (or the pseudogene TRBV3-2) to TRBJ1-6; D is undetermined. The V end was cut by 1 base, the J end by 7 bases, with 5 bases between. The CDR3 totals 13 residues. From germline, CDR1 is LGHDT and CDR2 YNNKEL (reference sequence). The CDR3 loop is CASSQGLNSPLHF. The CDR3 DNA is TGTGCCAGCAGCCAAGGACTGAATTCACCCCTCCACTTT.

The chain joins TRBV7-8 to TRBJ1-5; 8 bases are shared with TRBD1. This CDR3 has 16 amino acids. V trimming: 7 bases; J trimming: 1 base; junction bases outside the gene matches: 9. Germline CDR1 is SGHVS and CDR2 is FQNEAQ. CDR3 sequence reads: CASTDRALISNQPQHF. As DNA, the CDR3 is TGTGCCAGCACGGACAGGGCGCTTATCAGCAATCAGCCCCAGCATTTT.

The chain joins TRBV5-1 to TRBJ2-7; 8 bases align to TRBD2. V shed 2 bases and J 0 bases; nucleotides not matched to a gene: 7. Germline V gene lookup returns CDR1 SGHRS and CDR2 YFSETQ. There are 16 residues in the CDR3. The CDR3 sequence is CASSFGREESSYEQYF. CDR3 nucleotide sequence: TGCGCCAGCAGCTTTGGGCGGGAGGAAAGCTCCTACGAGCAGTACTTC.

Points on this clone: The sample carries other DNA sequences with the same CDR3. The rearrangement joins TRBV7-2 to TRBJ2-7, with 10 bases matching TRBD2. Losses at the gene ends were 1 base for V and 2 bases for J; bases not matched to a gene: 2. From germline, CDR1 is SGHTA and CDR2 FQGNSA. The CDR3 covers 15 residues. As DNA, the CDR3 is TGTGCCAGCAGCTTAGAACTAGCGGGGCCCTACGAGCAGTACTTC. Translating it yields CASSLELAGPYEQYF. The variable domain in full, completed from reference TRBV7-2 and TRBJ2-7, reads GAGVSQSPSNKVTEKGKDVELRCDPISGHTALYWYRQSLGQGLEFLIYFQGNSAPDKSGLPSDRFSAERTGGSVSTLTIQRTQQEDSAVYLCASSLELAGPYEQYFGPGTRLTVT.

V gene TRBV5-6 combines with J gene TRBJ1-5; D is unclear. This CDR3 contains 13 residues. From germline, CDR1 is SGHDT and CDR2 YYEEEE. Trimming stripped 5 bases from V and 0 bases from J, with 6 bases between. The CDR3 DNA is TGTGCCAGCAGTCGGGGTAGCAATCAGCCCCAGCATTTT. Residues: CASSRGSNQPQHF.